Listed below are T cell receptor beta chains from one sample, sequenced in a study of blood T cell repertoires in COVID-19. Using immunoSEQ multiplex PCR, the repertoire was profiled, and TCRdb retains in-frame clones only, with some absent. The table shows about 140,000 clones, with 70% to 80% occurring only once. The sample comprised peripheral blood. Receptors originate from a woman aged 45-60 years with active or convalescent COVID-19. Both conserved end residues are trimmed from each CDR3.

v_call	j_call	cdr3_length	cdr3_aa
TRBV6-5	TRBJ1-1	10	ATGQANTEAF
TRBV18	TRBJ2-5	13	ASSPGTGEQETQY
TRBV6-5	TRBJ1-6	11	ASSYTRDSPLH
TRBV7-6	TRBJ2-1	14	ASSLAAVGFYNEQF
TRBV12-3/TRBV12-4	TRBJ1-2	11	ASRGQGVYGYT
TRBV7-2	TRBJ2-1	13	ASSLTGQVYNEQF
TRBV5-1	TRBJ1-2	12	ASSRDRGNYGYT
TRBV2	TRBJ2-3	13	ASSWTSDSTDTQY
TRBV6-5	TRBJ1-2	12	ASSWRNGPYGYT
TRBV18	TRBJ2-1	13	ASSPGSGYVNEQF
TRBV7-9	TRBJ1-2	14	ASSLGRDRSNYGYT
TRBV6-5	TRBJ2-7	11	ASSPRTIHEQY
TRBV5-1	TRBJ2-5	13	ASSLDRGWGETQY
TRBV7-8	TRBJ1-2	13	ASSRGRTADGGYT
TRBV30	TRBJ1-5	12	AWNPQGRWWPQH
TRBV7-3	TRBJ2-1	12	ASSSTGVHNEQF
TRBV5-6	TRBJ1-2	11	ASRSWGGYGYT
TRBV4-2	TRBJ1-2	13	ASSHPSGQGGSYT
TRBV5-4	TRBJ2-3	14	ASSLGLALSTDTQY
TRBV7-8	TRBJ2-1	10	ASSLTGNKQF
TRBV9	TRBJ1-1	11	ASSVAVNTEAF
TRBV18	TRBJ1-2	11	ASSPGESQSYT
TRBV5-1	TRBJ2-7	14	ASSTTSGGPTYEQY
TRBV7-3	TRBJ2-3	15	ASSPGLAGGHTDTQY
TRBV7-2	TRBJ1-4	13	ASSEYGTGGEKLF
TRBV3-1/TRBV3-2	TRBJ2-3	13	ASSPNGAGTDTQY
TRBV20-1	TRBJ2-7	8	SAPDSKQY
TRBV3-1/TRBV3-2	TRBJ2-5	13	ASSQDLARQETQY
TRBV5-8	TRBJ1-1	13	ASSLARTGNTEAF
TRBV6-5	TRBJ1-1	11	ATGFGSNTEAF
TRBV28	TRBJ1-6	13	ASSAMGTEDSPLH
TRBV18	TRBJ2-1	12	ASSPAPARQGEF
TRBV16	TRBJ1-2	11	ASSSDKVYGYT
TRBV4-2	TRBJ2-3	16	ASSQQPQGAPSTDTQY
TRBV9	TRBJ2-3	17	ASSASLWTSGGAGDTQY
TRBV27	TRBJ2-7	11	ASSGGLSYEQY
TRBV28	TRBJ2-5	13	ASSAPGGRRETQY
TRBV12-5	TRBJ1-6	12	ASGFSRDNSPLH
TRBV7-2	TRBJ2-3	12	ASSLAGATDTQY